This T cell receptor beta chain was found in a study of PD-1 blockade in mismatch repair-deficient tumors. Study-level background: All were previously treated, progressing patients with approximately 12 mismatch repair-deficient cancer types. General study points: Tumor-resident clones, often absent from pretreatment blood, expanded after pembrolizumab and then contracted.

Some clones are missing from TCRdb's copy, which holds only in-frame ones; the method was immunoSEQ multiplex PCR. The sample yields some 120,000 clones, 60% to 85% seen once. As concerns this clone: The antigen remains unidentified.

Germline CDR1 reads SGHRS; CDR2 reads YFSETQ. This CDR3 has 16 residues. The V and J ends lost 3 bases and 2 bases respectively, with 15 bases between them. A few pembrolizumab responders had their TCRs sequenced. The source was peripheral blood, collected around 60 weeks after starting pembrolizumab. The TCR originated in an adult with mismatch repair-deficient cancer. This sequence joins TRBV5-1 and TRBJ2-1; D perhaps matches TRBD1 (5 bases). This chain's CDR3 is CASSWGSGIAYNEQFF. The CDR3 nucleotides read TGCGCCAGCAGCTGGGGATCAGGGATCGCCTACAATGAGCAGTTCTTC. The full variable domain, its missing parts supplied by reference TRBV5-1 and TRBJ2-1, is KAGVTQTPRYLIKTRGQQVTLSCSPISGHRSVSWYQQTPGQGLQFLFEYFSETQRNKGNFPGRFSGRQFSNSRSEMNVSTLELGDSALYLCASSWGSGIAYNEQFFGPGTRLTVL.